The subject of this entry is one T cell receptor (beta chain). This clonotype was observed at least ten times. It lacks a known antigen. Base qualities are not recorded, but no much larger clone differs from it by a single base. The TCR beta CDR3 regions were amplified from the RNA transcripts. For the first round of RT-PCR on the TCR CDR3, the HTBI primer set was used together with the Qiagen OneStep RT-PCR kit. A second multiplex PCR round built the libraries, followed by size selection and purification. The libraries were sequenced on an Illumina HiSeq2000 using paired-end 100 bp reads. Per the authors' processing: SOAPnuke was used to process the raw data, removing reads that contained adapters or uncalled bases, had a mean Phred below 15, or lacked an exact match to the constant primer or identifier. COPE v1.2.5 was used to merge high-quality paired reads, and clonotypes were defined as unique nucleotide sequences. MiTCR v1.1 was used to align the clonotypes against IMGT TRBV, TRBD and TRBJ reference segments. Only V-J combinations with frequency above 0.0001, covering 99% to 99.2% of repertoires, were analysed. A TCS score was defined as the ratio of F50 (clonal expansion) to E x V (chaos), with BLOSUM62-based TCRdist applied between CDR3 peptides within each V-J. Welch's t-statistics and random forest reduced some 510 V-J features to fewer than 15, which were used in a naive Bayes classifier (R e1071). The Morisita-Horn index was used to measure how similar the thyroid and blood repertoires were. TCRdb reworked the public reads: Q25 trimming with fastp, MiXCR clone assembly, productive beta chains retained. Identical CDR3 protein sequences are pooled into one entry, listed with their most common genes and DNA. The V and J calls shown here were made by TCRdb, not taken from the authors' results. The sample table shows around 700,000 distinct CDR3 sequences, and approximately 36% are seen once. Jointly, the top ten make up around 30% of the sample.

The CDR3 goes from the cysteine to the phenylalanine over 15 residues. The DNA shown is the 45-base CDR3, in frame from base 1. CDR1 and CDR2 are read off the germline V gene as SGHTA and FQGNSA. Germline trimming: 5 bases from V, 2 bases from J; junction bases outside gene matches: 7. This record belongs to a study of T cells in Graves' hyperthyroidism and ophthalmopathy (dated by TCRdb to between 2019 and 2020). In the study overall: Peripheral blood was collected at initial diagnosis, before any treatment. A discovery cohort of roughly 100 patients, about 43 with Graves' ophthalmopathy and about 58 with stable Graves' hyperthyroidism, was used to find distinguishing TCR V-J signatures. Whether ophthalmopathy could be predicted prospectively was tested in an independent validation cohort made up of about 20 hyperthyroidism patients plus 17 patients who later progressed to ophthalmopathy. The approximately 98 discovery patients were randomly divided into training and test sets at a 7:3 ratio. The study also compared thyroid tissue and blood T-cell repertoires from 5 to 7 Graves' hyperthyroidism patients. After sampling, hyperthyroidism patients received methimazole starting at 30 mg daily, and ophthalmopathy patients received high-dose intravenous methylprednisolone. TCR Vbeta CDR3 sequencing of 130 to 150 peripheral blood samples (approximately 44 ophthalmopathy, about 74 hyperthyroidism and approximately 17 progressor patients) is reported in the paper.

What the study reported, not specific to this receptor: In validation, the model predicted progression to ophthalmopathy with over 60% sensitivity and approximately 78% specificity, a median of about six months before onset. Most expanded thyroid clonotypes (frequency above 0.001) were also found in blood, which suggests that blood repertoires may mirror thyroid immune responses. No statistical method was used to set the sample size in advance, and investigators knew the group allocation. A 13 V-J signature model separated ophthalmopathy from stable hyperthyroidism, with roughly 88% sensitivity and about 81% specificity in cross-validation and 80%/75% in testing.

Stable Graves' hyperthyroidism was defined as the absence of progression to ophthalmopathy over 18 months of follow-up. The hyperthyroidism patients were between 18 and 65 years old and newly diagnosed, with a disease duration of less than 2 months. The study excluded patients with uncontrolled infections, other autoimmune diseases, pregnancy or lactation. Diagnoses relied on clinical symptoms, serum thyroxine and TRAb, thyroid ultrasound and orbital computed tomography. PBMCs were separated from roughly 10 ml of fresh peripheral blood using Ficoll-Paque density gradient centrifugation. Trizol reagent was used to extract total RNA, and RNA quality was then checked on an Agilent 2100 Bioanalyzer.

The sequencing sample was made of blood. The sequence is built from TRBV7-2 and TRBJ2-5; 8 bases in between match TRBD2. The source is a woman aged 40 to 49 with Graves' hyperthyroidism. The sequence in DNA is TGTGCCAGCAGCCCCTCGGGAGGGACGCAAGAGACCCAGTACTTC. It encodes CASSPSGGTQETQYF.